These 26 T cell receptor beta chains were sequenced from one sample in a study of memory CD4+ T cells and cytomegalovirus serostatus. The sort gate was single viable CD3+CD4+CD8-CD45RO+ cells for memory CD4+ T cells. The repertoire was sequenced with immunoSEQ multiplex PCR; TCRdb's copy has only in-frame clones and lacks some. The profile shows about 92,000 clones, about four fifths of them singletons. Source material: memory CD4+ T cells from blood. These TCRs come from an adult in good health and CMV-seropositive.

This clone has more than one count but fewer than ten. Here the CDR3 DNA reads TGTGCCAGCGCCCAGGATAACCAGCGGGAGAGGCCCGGGGAGCTGTTTTTT. Translated, it gives CASAQDNQRERPGELFF. The chain combines TRBV7-9 with TRBJ2-2, with 8 bases that match TRBD2. Germline assignment: CDR1 SEHNR and CDR2 FQNEAQ (reference sequence). The CDR3 runs 17 residues. J gave up 6 bases and V 8 bases, and 17 bases lay outside the gene matches.

The genes are TRBV18 and TRBJ2-3; possible D gene TRBD1, 6 bases. CDR1 and CDR2 from the germline V gene are KGHSH and LQKENI. The CDR3 totals 16 residues. Trimming removed 5 bases from V and 0 bases from J, with 15 bases in between. CDR3 coding DNA: TGTGCCAGCTCAAGATCACAGGGTTCTAGCACAGATACGCAGTATTTT. Amino acid sequence: CASSRSQGSSTDTQYF.

This clone has just one count. The V call is TRBV7-3, the J call TRBJ2-5; possibly TRBD1 for D (6 bases). The CDR3 extends over 13 amino acids. The V gene's germline CDR1 is SGHTA and CDR2 FQGTGA. V lost 5 bases and J 5 bases, leaving 12 bases between the germline ends. DNA of the CDR3: TGTGCCAGCAGCCGGGACATCCTCGAGACCCAGTACTTC. Translation gives CASSRDILETQYF.

Comments on this clone: This CDR3 is also generated by other DNA sequences in the sample. V and J are TRBV6-1 and TRBJ1-5; D is unclear. The CDR3 sequence is 15 residues long. V dropped 4 bases and J dropped 3 bases, with 13 bases sitting between them. Germline lookup yields CDR1 MNHNS and CDR2 SASEGT. This CDR3 is CASSGQARVNQPQHF. Written as DNA, the CDR3 is TGTGCCAGCAGTGGCCAGGCCCGGGTCAATCAGCCCCAGCATTTT.

The chain is built from TRBV2 and TRBJ1-1; 9 bases fit TRBD1. The CDR3 length is 14 residues. V shed 7 bases, J shed 1 base, and the junction held 4 bases outside the gene matches. The V gene's germline CDR1 is SNHLY and CDR2 FYNNEI. This CDR3 is CASKYRGQNTEAFF. Here the CDR3 DNA reads TGTGCCAGCAAGTACAGGGGGCAGAACACTGAAGCTTTCTTT.

This rearrangement joins TRBV6-1 to TRBJ2-2; maybe TRBD2 (5 bases). The CDR3 spans 16 residues. V lost 2 bases and J lost 3, with 13 bases in between. Looked up from germline, CDR1 is MNHNS and CDR2 is SASEGT. CDR3 DNA sequence: TGTGCCAGCAGTGAAAAGTCCCCCGGGGACACCGGGGAGCTGTTTTTT. This sequence encodes CASSEKSPGDTGELFF.

The rearrangement uses TRBV2 and TRBJ1-2; a weak D match, TRBD1 (5 bases). Germline lookup yields CDR1 SNHLY and CDR2 FYNNEI. V lost 4 bases and J 7 bases, leaving 16 bases between the germline ends. This CDR3 contains 14 residues. The CDR3 nucleotides are TGTGCCAGCAGTGTCGGTAGGGCAGGGAGTGGCTACACCTTC. Translated: CASSVGRAGSGYTF.

The rearrangement joins TRBV7-2 to TRBJ2-2, with 7 nucleotides matching TRBD1. CDR3 length: 15 residues. From germline, CDR1 is SGHTA and CDR2 FQGNSA. V shed 2 bases, J shed 3 bases, and the junction held 3 bases outside the gene matches. CDR3 sequence (DNA): TGTGCCAGCAGCTTAATAAGGGGGCACACCGGGGAGCTGTTTTTT. Amino acids: CASSLIRGHTGELFF. The full variable domain, its missing parts supplied by reference TRBV7-2 and TRBJ2-2, is GAGVSQSPSNKVTEKGKDVELRCDPISGHTALYWYRQSLGQGLEFLIYFQGNSAPDKSGLPSDRFSAERTGGSVSTLTIQRTQQEDSAVYLCASSLIRGHTGELFFGEGSRLTVL.

J is TRBJ1-1 and V is TRBV5-1; weak D call: TRBD1 (5 bases). The V gene's germline CDR1 is SGHRS and CDR2 YFSETQ. The CDR3 is made up of 14 amino acids. V was trimmed by 0 bases and J by 4 bases, leaving 10 bases between them. The CDR3 DNA sequence: TGCGCCAGCAGCTTGGCGGGGGATCTCACTGAAGCTTTCTTT. Translation: CASSLAGDLTEAFF.

In DNA form, the CDR3 reads TGTGCCAGCAGCCCCGGGCAGTTCTATGGCTACACCTTC. This gives the protein CASSPGQFYGYTF. The chain is built from TRBV7-2 and TRBJ1-2; D is unresolved. Germline V gene data show CDR1 as SGHTA and CDR2 as FQGNSA. The CDR3 loop spans 13 amino acids. Trimming took off 5 bases at V and 4 bases at J, with 11 bases between the two ends.

The V call is TRBV6-5, the J call TRBJ1-1; D uncertain. The CDR3 has 13 residues. The germline CDR1 and CDR2 sequences are MNHEY and SVGAGI. V lost 7 bases, J lost 1 base, and 10 bases lay in between. The chain's CDR3 is CASINHKNTEAFF. The CDR3 region has the DNA TGTGCCAGCATCAACCACAAGAACACTGAAGCTTTCTTT.

The CDR3, as DNA: TGTGCCAGCAGCGTAGTACTAGCGGGGGTAGGGGCCTACAATGAGCAGTTCTTC. Translation gives CASSVVLAGVGAYNEQFF. The V call is TRBV9, the J call TRBJ2-1, with 11 nucleotides matching TRBD2. V shed 0 bases and J 2 bases; nucleotides not matched to a gene: 7. Looked up from germline, CDR1 is SGDLS and CDR2 is YYNGEE. This CDR3 is 18 amino acids long.

The chain links TRBV29-1 to TRBJ2-1; 8 bases align to TRBD2. The CDR3 is 14 amino acids. CDR1 is SQVTM and CDR2 is ANQGSEA in the germline V gene. J gave up 9 bases and V 3 bases, and 10 bases lay outside the gene matches. DNA of the CDR3: TGCAGCGTTGACTTGGCGGGAGGCCGAGGTGAGCAGTTCTTC. This sequence encodes CSVDLAGGRGEQFF.

V and J are TRBV29-1 and TRBJ1-5; 7 bases match TRBD1. V dropped 4 bases and J dropped 7; count of bases not matched to a gene: 7. Germline V gene sequence: CDR1 SQVTM, CDR2 ANQGSEA. The CDR3 extends over 13 amino acids. CDR3 sequence: CSVVTGVGQPQHF. Here the CDR3 DNA reads TGCAGCGTTGTTACAGGGGTGGGCCAGCCCCAGCATTTT.

This clone was counted only a few times. The V call is TRBV29-1, the J call TRBJ2-3; D is undetermined. CDR3 size: 12 residues. Germline assignment: CDR1 SQVTM and CDR2 ANQGSEA. Trimming shortened V by 7 bases and J by 5 bases, and 13 bases separated the two germline ends. CDR3 loop: CSAGVAIDTQYF. The CDR3 region has the DNA TGCAGCGCCGGAGTAGCTATAGATACGCAGTATTTT.

This chain joins TRBV6-5 and TRBJ2-5; maybe TRBD1 (6 bases). V lost 4 bases to trimming and J lost 5 bases, with 20 bases between them. The CDR3 is 16 residues long. Germline CDR1 MNHEY, CDR2 SVGAGI. The DNA for the CDR3 is TGTGCCAGCAGTTCCAGGGGAGTCCGTTTTTGGGAGACCCAGTACTTC. Encoded protein: CASSSRGVRFWETQYF.

The chain carries TRBV5-1 and TRBJ1-2; 7 bases are shared with TRBD1. CDR3 length: 14 amino acids. V gave up 4 bases and J gave up 5 bases; unmatched junction bases: 8. The germline V gene has CDR1 SGHRS and CDR2 YFSETQ. DNA of the CDR3: TGCGCCAGCAGCCGGGACAGAGAAGGTTATGGCTACACCTTC. It is translated as CASSRDREGYGYTF.

The J gene is TRBJ2-7, the V gene TRBV7-6; TRBD2 matches 15 bases. V trimming: 1 base; J trimming: 4 bases; junction bases outside the gene matches: 2. Germline V lookup: CDR1 SGHVS, CDR2 FNYEAQ. CDR3 length: 16 amino acids. This chain's CDR3 is CASSLGGTSGGYEQYF. In nucleotides, the CDR3 is TGTGCCAGCAGCTTAGGGGGGACTAGCGGGGGGTACGAGCAGTACTTC.

The chain employs TRBV6-6 and TRBJ1-2; 7 nucleotides match TRBD1. V lost 5 bases to trimming and J lost 3 bases; unmatched junction nucleotides: 6. Per germline, CDR1 MNHNY and CDR2 SVGAGI (reference sequence). The CDR3 runs to 14 residues. This CDR3 is CASSDRDSHYGYTF. CDR3 nucleotides: TGTGCCAGCAGTGACCGGGACAGCCACTATGGCTACACCTTC.

The chain recombines TRBV19 with TRBJ2-1, with a possible D match to TRBD2 (6 bases). CDR1 LNHDA and CDR2 SQIVND come from the germline V gene (reference sequence). There are 14 residues in the CDR3. The V and J ends lost 4 bases and 7 bases respectively, with 14 bases between them. CDR3 protein: CASSKAWSGNEQFF. The CDR3 coding sequence is TGTGCCAGTAGTAAGGCCTGGAGCGGGAATGAGCAGTTCTTC.

The rearrangement joins TRBV5-1 to TRBJ1-4; a possible D gene is TRBD1 (6 bases). V was pared by 4 bases and J by 4 bases, with 14 bases between. Germline CDR1 reads SGHRS; CDR2 reads YFSETQ. The length of the CDR3 is 15 residues. CDR3 amino acids: CASSLQGTRNEKLFF. The DNA for the CDR3 is TGCGCCAGCAGCCTCCAGGGGACTCGTAATGAAAAACTGTTTTTT.

The chain combines TRBV20-1 with TRBJ2-3; no reliable D call. This CDR3 has 11 residues. Trimming left V 3 bases short and J 7 bases short, with 8 bases between. Per the germline V gene, CDR1 is DFQATT and CDR2 is SNEGSKA (reference sequence). CDR3 nucleotide sequence: TGCAGTGCTAGTGTTGGGTATACGCAGTATTTT. Its protein product is CSASVGYTQYF.

The J gene is TRBJ2-7, the V gene TRBV7-2, with D possibly being TRBD1 (5 bases). Trimming pared 4 bases from V and 4 bases from J, leaving 11 bases between. Germline V gene data show CDR1 as SGHTA and CDR2 as FQGNSA. The CDR3 sequence is 13 residues long. CDR3 region: CASSSQTGYEQYF. CDR3 bases: TGTGCCAGCAGCTCCCAAACAGGATACGAGCAGTACTTC.

The rearrangement uses TRBV9 and TRBJ1-3; D is unclear. The V end was cut by 1 base, the J end by 0 bases, with 8 bases between. This CDR3 has 15 amino acids. Germline assignment: CDR1 SGDLS and CDR2 YYNGEE. The CDR3 is CASSVSRYSGNTIYF. As DNA, the CDR3 is TGTGCCAGCAGCGTATCTCGGTACTCTGGAAACACCATATATTTT.

A word on this clone: The germline gene is not matched at one end of the junction; a read error may be the cause. This rearrangement joins TRBV5-4 to TRBJ1-4; 9 bases map to TRBD1. In germline, CDR1 is SGHNT, CDR2 YYREEE (reference sequence). The CDR3 runs 14 residues. CDR3 coding DNA: TGTGCCAGCAGCCTAACAGGGGGCCCGACCGGTGGTATTTTT. This gives the protein CASSLTGGPTGGIF.

V is TRBV12-2 and J is TRBJ2-7; TRBD1, the table's D call, was not compared with the DNA. TRBV12-2 is described as a pseudogene. This CDR3 region has 14 residues. Written as DNA, the CDR3 is TGTGCAAGTCGCCGACAGGGTAGTGGTGACGAGCAGTACTTC. Translation: CASRRQGSGDEQYF.